What follows are 11 T cell receptor beta chains derived from one specimen sequenced in a study of cytomegalovirus exposure and HLA in healthy donors. In the PCR, 60 Vbeta and 13 Jbeta primers were used. Using immunoSEQ multiplex PCR, the repertoire was profiled, and TCRdb retains in-frame clones only, with some absent. The sample gives about 130,000 clones, around 81% of which show up once; 1.8% is in the top ten. Sequenced: PBMCs. Receptor source: a woman between 45 and 65 years old in good health and CMV-seronegative.

The J gene is TRBJ1-1, the V gene TRBV7-3; 7 bases are shared with TRBD1. The CDR3 extends over 14 amino acids. Germline assignment: CDR1 SGHTA and CDR2 FQGTGA. V lost 5 bases, J lost 0 bases, and 3 bases stayed unmatched. CDR3 sequence reads: CASSPQGVNTEAFF. The CDR3 DNA reads TGTGCCAGCAGCCCCCAGGGGGTGAACACTGAAGCTTTCTTT.

V usage is TRBV6-5 and J usage is TRBJ2-1; tentatively, D is TRBD2 (8 bases). The V end was cut by 5 bases, the J end by 7 bases, with 18 bases between. The CDR3 covers 15 residues. The germline CDR1 and CDR2 sequences are MNHEY and SVGAGI. CDR3 sequence (DNA): TGTGCCAGCAGTCTGAGGGGGCGCGGGGGGAATGAGCAGTTCTTC. This encodes CASSLRGRGGNEQFF.

This chain uses TRBV4-3 with TRBJ1-2; D uncertain. V shed 6 bases and J shed 8 bases, with 19 bases lying between them. The CDR3 loop spans 14 amino acids. Germline-derived CDR1 and CDR2 are LGHNA and YSLEER. The CDR3 spells CASSLGSPKKGYTF. CDR3 nucleotides: TGCGCCAGCAGTCTAGGCTCCCCCAAAAAAGGCTACACCTTC.

On this clone: Its ends do not fully match the called genes, so a read error is possible. V gene TRBV7-9 combines with J gene TRBJ2-3, with D perhaps assigned TRBD1 or TRBD2 (5 bases each). CDR1 and CDR2 (germline): SEHNR, FQNEAQ (reference sequence). The CDR3 extends over 12 amino acids. The CDR3, as DNA: TGTTCCAGCAGCTTAGGGGAGTATACGCAGTATTTT. It is translated as CSSSLGEYTQYF.

The rearrangement joins TRBV12-5 to TRBJ2-2; D possibly corresponds to TRBD2 (5 bases). CDR1 is LGHNT, CDR2 FRNRAP, per germline. Trimming removed 1 base at V and 5 bases at J, with 11 bases between. The CDR3 loop spans 15 amino acids. CDR3 nucleotide sequence: TGTGCTAGTGGTTTGGCGGGGAGTAGGACCGGGGAGCTGTTTTTT. This gives the protein CASGLAGSRTGELFF.

The count of this clone is one. This chain uses TRBV5-4 with TRBJ2-7; possible D gene TRBD1, 6 bases. This CDR3 comprises 15 residues. The V and J ends lost 3 bases and 2 bases respectively, with 15 bases between them. Per the germline V gene, CDR1 is SGHNT and CDR2 is YYREEE (reference sequence). CDR3 DNA: TGTGCCAGCAGCTCTCCAGGGGACGGGACCTACGAGCAGTACTTC. Amino acids: CASSSPGDGTYEQYF.

Only a few counts were recorded for this clone. The chain couples TRBV15 to TRBJ2-7; TRBD2 agrees at 8 bases. The CDR3 totals 15 residues. CDR1 and CDR2 from the germline V gene are LNHNV and YYDKDF (reference sequence). Germline trimming cut 1 base from V and 3 bases from J; bases unmatched to any gene: 5. The CDR3 reads CATSRGGSGNYEQYF. The DNA of the CDR3 is TGTGCCACCAGCAGAGGGGGTAGCGGGAACTACGAGCAGTACTTC.

The chain has TRBV15 and TRBJ1-3, with D unclear. Germline CDR1 and CDR2: LNHNV and YYDKDF (reference sequence). This CDR3 is built from 15 residues. Trimming took 5 bases from V and 0 from J, leaving 11 bases between them. The CDR3 bases are TGTGCCACCAGCGCACGACTCAGCTCTGGAAACACCATATATTTT. This translates into CATSARLSSGNTIYF.

The V and J genes are TRBV5-1 and TRBJ1-3, with D unclear. V was shortened by 4 bases and J by 4 bases, with 24 bases between the two germline ends. The germline CDR1 and CDR2 sequences are SGHRS and YFSETQ. CDR3 length: 18 amino acids. In DNA form, the CDR3 reads TGCGCCAGCAGCCCCTATCCTTCGGGTTACCCGTCGGGAAACACCATATATTTT. This gives the protein CASSPYPSGYPSGNTIYF.

This clone was counted only a few times. This chain uses TRBV4-2 with TRBJ1-1; 7 bases match TRBD1. The CDR3 has 15 residues. Per the germline V gene, CDR1 is LGHNA and CDR2 is YNFKEQ. Germline trimming cut 2 bases from V and 0 bases from J; bases unmatched to any gene: 3. Here the CDR3 reads CASSQTGTVNTEAFF. DNA for the CDR3: TGTGCCAGCAGCCAAACCGGGACAGTGAACACTGAAGCTTTCTTT.

This chain links TRBV5-4 with TRBJ2-5; 15 bases map to TRBD2. Trimming removed 4 bases from V and 2 bases from J; junction bases left unmatched: 9. Germline values: CDR1 SGHNT, CDR2 YYREEE (reference sequence). CDR3 size: 18 residues. CDR3 nucleotides: TGTGCCAGCAGCCAAGGACTAGCGGGAGGGGGCCAACAAGAGACCCAGTACTTC. Residues: CASSQGLAGGGQQETQYF.